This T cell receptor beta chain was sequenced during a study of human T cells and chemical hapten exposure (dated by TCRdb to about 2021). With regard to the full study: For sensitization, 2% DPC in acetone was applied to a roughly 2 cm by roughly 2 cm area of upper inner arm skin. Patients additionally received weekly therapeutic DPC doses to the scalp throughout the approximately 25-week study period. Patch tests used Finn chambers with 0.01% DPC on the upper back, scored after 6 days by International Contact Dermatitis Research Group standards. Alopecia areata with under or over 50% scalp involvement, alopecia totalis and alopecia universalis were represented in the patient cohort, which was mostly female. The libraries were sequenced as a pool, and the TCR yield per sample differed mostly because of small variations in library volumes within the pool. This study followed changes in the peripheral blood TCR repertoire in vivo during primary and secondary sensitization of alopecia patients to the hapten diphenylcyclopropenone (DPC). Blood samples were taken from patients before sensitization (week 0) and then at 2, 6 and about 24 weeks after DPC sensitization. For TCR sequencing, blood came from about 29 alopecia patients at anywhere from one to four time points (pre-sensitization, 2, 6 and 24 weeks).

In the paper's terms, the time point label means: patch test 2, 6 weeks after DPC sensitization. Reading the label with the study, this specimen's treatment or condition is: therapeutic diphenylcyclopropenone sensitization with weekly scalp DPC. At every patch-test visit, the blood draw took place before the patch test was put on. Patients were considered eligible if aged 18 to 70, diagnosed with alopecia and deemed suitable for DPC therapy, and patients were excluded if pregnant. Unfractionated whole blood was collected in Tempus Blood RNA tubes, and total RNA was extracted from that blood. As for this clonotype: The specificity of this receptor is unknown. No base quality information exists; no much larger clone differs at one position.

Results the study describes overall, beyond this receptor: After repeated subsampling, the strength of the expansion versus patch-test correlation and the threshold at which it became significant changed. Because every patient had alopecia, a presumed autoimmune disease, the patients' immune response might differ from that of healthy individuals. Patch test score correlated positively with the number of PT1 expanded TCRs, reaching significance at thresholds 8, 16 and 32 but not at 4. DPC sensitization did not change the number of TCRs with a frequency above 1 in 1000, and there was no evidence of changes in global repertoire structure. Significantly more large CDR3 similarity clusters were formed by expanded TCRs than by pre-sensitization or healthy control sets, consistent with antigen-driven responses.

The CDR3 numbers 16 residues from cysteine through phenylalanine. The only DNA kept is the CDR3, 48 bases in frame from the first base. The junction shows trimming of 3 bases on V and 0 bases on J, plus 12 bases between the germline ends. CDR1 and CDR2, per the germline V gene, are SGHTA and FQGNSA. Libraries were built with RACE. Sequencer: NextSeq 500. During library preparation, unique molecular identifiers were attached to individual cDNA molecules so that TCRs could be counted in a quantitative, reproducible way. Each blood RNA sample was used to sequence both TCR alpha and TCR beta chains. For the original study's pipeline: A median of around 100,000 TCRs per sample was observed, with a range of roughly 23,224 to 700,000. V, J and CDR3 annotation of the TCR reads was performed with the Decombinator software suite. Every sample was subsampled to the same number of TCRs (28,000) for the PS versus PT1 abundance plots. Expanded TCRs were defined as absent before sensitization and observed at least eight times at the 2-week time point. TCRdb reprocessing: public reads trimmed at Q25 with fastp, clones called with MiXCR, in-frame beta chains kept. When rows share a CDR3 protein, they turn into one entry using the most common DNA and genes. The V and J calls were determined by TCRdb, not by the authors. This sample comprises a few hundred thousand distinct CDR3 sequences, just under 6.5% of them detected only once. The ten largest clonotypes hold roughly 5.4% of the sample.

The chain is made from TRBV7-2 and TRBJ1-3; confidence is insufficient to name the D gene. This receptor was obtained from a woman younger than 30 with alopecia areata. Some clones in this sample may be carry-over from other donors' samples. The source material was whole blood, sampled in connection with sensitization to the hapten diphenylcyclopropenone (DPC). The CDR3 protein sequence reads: CASSFQEMLSGNTIYF. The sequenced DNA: TGTGCCAGCAGCTTTCAGGAAATGCTCTCTGGAAACACCATATATTTT.